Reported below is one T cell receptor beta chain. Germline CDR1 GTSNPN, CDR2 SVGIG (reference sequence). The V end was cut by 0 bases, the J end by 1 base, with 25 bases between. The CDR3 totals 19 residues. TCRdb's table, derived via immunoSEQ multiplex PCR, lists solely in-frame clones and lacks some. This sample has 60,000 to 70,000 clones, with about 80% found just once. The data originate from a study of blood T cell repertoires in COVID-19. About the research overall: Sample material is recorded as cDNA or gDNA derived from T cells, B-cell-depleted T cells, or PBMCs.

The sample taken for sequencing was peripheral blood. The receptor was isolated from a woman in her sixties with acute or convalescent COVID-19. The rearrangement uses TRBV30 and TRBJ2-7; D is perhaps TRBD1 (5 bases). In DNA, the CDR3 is TGTGCCTGGAGTGTACCCCTCTCTATTCGACAGTTGCCATCCTACGAGCAGTACTTC. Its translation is CAWSVPLSIRQLPSYEQYF.